Here is one TCR beta chain with its context. Its antigen is as yet unknown. This sample is drawn from a study of cytomegalovirus exposure and HLA in healthy donors. An approximately 120-subject validation cohort, separate from the approximately 670-subject first cohort, supplied the donors. Study-level findings and limits: It was approximately 170 TCR beta chains that were listed as cytomegalovirus-associated. That first-cohort TCR clusters tended to co-occur in the approximately 120 validation repertoires was found in a later analysis. Most TCR sequences showed up rarely, but some public TCRs showed up in many donors.

TCRdb's table, derived via immunoSEQ multiplex PCR, lists solely in-frame clones and lacks some. The data contain some 54,000 clones, approximately 90% of them singletons. The CDR3 sequence is 16 residues long. With V trimmed by 1 base and J by 2 bases, 8 bases remained unmatched. Germline CDR1 reads MGHRA; CDR2 reads YSYEKL. The sample was PBMCs. This TCR was sampled from a man aged 18 to 30 in good health and CMV-seronegative. The chain combines TRBV4-1 with TRBJ2-7; 7 bases map to TRBD1. The chain's CDR3 is CASSQVVTGVAYEQYF. DNA for the CDR3: TGCGCCAGCAGCCAAGTCGTCACAGGGGTAGCCTACGAGCAGTACTTC.